These 18 T cell receptor beta chains were sequenced from one sample in a study of blood T cell repertoires in COVID-19. Sequencing was performed with immunoSEQ multiplex PCR; in TCRdb, only in-frame clones are kept and a portion is missing. The sample has 110,000 or so clones; about 80% are singletons. Sequenced material: peripheral blood. The receptors were sampled from a man between 65 and 85 years old with acute or convalescent COVID-19.

V gene TRBV5-1 combines with J gene TRBJ1-3; possibly TRBD1 for D (5 bases). The germline V gene has CDR1 SGHRS and CDR2 YFSETQ. The CDR3 has 15 amino acids. V was trimmed by 0 bases and J by 3 bases, leaving 10 bases between them. DNA for the CDR3: TGCGCCAGCAGCTTGGGACAGAGTTTTGGAAACACCATATATTTT. This gives the protein CASSLGQSFGNTIYF.

This chain uses TRBV5-1 with TRBJ2-5; 9 bases are a match to TRBD2. CDR1 and CDR2 from the germline V gene are SGHRS and YFSETQ. The CDR3 covers 16 residues. Trimming removed 0 bases from V and 5 bases from J; junction bases left unmatched: 8. This chain's CDR3 is CASSLADSGSWETQYF. The CDR3 DNA is TGCGCCAGCAGCTTGGCGGATAGCGGGAGTTGGGAGACCCAGTACTTC.

The chain couples TRBV11-2 to TRBJ1-1; D call uncertain. Deletions cut 5 bases from V and 3 bases from J, with 25 bases between. The CDR3 is 18 amino acids. CDR1 and CDR2 from the germline V gene are SGHAT and FQNNGV. CDR3 sequence reads: CASSQGSPRRERDTEAFF. CDR3 DNA: TGTGCCAGCAGCCAAGGCTCACCCAGGAGGGAAAGGGACACTGAAGCTTTCTTT.

The chain joins TRBV5-8 to TRBJ2-2; TRBD2 might be the D (6 bases). Trimming pared 5 bases from V and 1 base from J, leaving 12 bases between. Germline V CDR1 and CDR2: SGHTS, YDEGEE. This CDR3 contains 15 residues. The CDR3 region is CASRPGLLNTGELFF. In DNA, the CDR3 is TGTGCCAGCAGACCAGGACTACTGAACACCGGGGAGCTGTTTTTT. Filled out from reference TRBV5-8 and TRBJ2-2, the complete variable domain reads EAGVTQSPTHLIKTRGQQATLRCSPISGHTSVYWYQQALGLGLQFLLWYDEGEERNRGNFPPRFSGRQFPNYSSELNVNALELEDSALYLCASRPGLLNTGELFFGEGSRLTVL.

The V and J genes are TRBV3-1 (or the pseudogene TRBV3-2) and TRBJ2-7, with D possibly TRBD2 on 6 matching bases. CDR1 is LGHDT and CDR2 is YNNKEL in the germline V gene (reference sequence). The CDR3 sequence is 13 residues long. The V end was cut by 4 bases, the J end by 4 bases, with 11 bases between. For the CDR3, the DNA is TGTGCCAGCAGCCCCTACGGAGGGTACGAGCAGTACTTC. This encodes CASSPYGGYEQYF.

The chain has TRBV27 and TRBJ2-2; D uncertain. CDR3 length: 15 amino acids. V was cut by 4 bases and J by 0 bases, with 9 bases left in between. Germline CDR1 MNHEY, CDR2 SMNVEV (reference sequence). The CDR3: CASSSPETNTGELFF. DNA for the CDR3: TGTGCCAGCAGTTCACCCGAGACGAACACCGGGGAGCTGTTTTTT.

This clone has a single count. The chain joins TRBV15 to TRBJ2-1, with TRBD2 matching 16 bases. The CDR3 loop spans 17 amino acids. V was clipped by 0 bases and J by 10 bases; unmatched bases: 6. Germline V gives CDR1 LNHNV, CDR2 YYDKDF (reference sequence). For the CDR3, the DNA is TGTGCCACCAGCAGAGATTGGGGACTAGCGGGAGGGAGAGAGCAGTTCTTC. This encodes CATSRDWGLAGGREQFF.

The chain couples TRBV3-1 (or the pseudogene TRBV3-2) to TRBJ1-3; maybe TRBD1 (5 bases). Germline V gene sequence: CDR1 LGHDT, CDR2 YNNKEL (reference sequence). This CDR3 contains 15 residues. The ends were cut back, 4 bases at V and 3 bases at J, with 13 bases in the middle. The CDR3 coding sequence is TGTGCCAGCAGCCCCAGGGAACAATTTGGAAACACCATATATTTT. Translated: CASSPREQFGNTIYF.

The J gene is TRBJ2-3, the V gene TRBV29-1, with 14 bases fitting TRBD2. The CDR3 spans 16 residues. Looked up from germline, CDR1 is SQVTM and CDR2 is ANQGSEA. V lost 1 base to trimming and J lost 2 bases; unmatched junction nucleotides: 2. CDR3 sequence (DNA): TGCAGCGTTGAAGGGGGACTAGCGGGAGACACAGATACGCAGTATTTT. Amino acid sequence: CSVEGGLAGDTDTQYF.

This chain joins TRBV2 and TRBJ1-5; 8 bases agree with TRBD1. Losses at the gene ends were 2 bases for V and 1 base for J; bases not matched to a gene: 7. Germline CDR1 SNHLY, CDR2 FYNNEI. The CDR3 is 17 residues long. CDR3 region: CASSEPQGAWSNQPQHF. The CDR3 DNA sequence: TGTGCCAGCAGTGAACCTCAGGGGGCGTGGAGCAATCAGCCCCAGCATTTT.

The sample holds one count of this clone. The rearrangement links TRBV7-3 to TRBJ2-7, with TRBD2 as a possible D gene (6 bases). CDR1 and CDR2 from the germline V gene are SGHTA and FQGTGA. Trimming shortened V by 5 bases and J by 6 bases, and 14 bases separated the two germline ends. There are 13 residues in the CDR3. The CDR3 loop reads CASSPGGGIEQYF. DNA for the CDR3: TGTGCCAGCAGCCCAGGAGGCGGGATCGAGCAGTACTTC.

The V gene is TRBV19, the J gene TRBJ2-5, with 10 bases aligning to TRBD2. The CDR3 sequence is 16 residues long. CDR1 and CDR2 (germline): LNHDA, SQIVND (reference sequence). V was clipped by 7 bases and J by 5 bases; unmatched bases: 13. For the CDR3, the DNA is TGTGCCAGTAAAACCGGGACTAGCGAGCCGTTTGAGACCCAGTACTTC. Translating it yields CASKTGTSEPFETQYF.

CDR3 protein: CASSYGTGYSYEQYF. In DNA, the CDR3 is TGTGCCAGCTCATACGGGACAGGTTACTCCTACGAGCAGTACTTC. V and J are TRBV18 and TRBJ2-7, with 8 bases fitting TRBD1. Germline loops: CDR1 KGHSH, CDR2 LQKENI. This CDR3 contains 15 residues. Trimming at V came to 5 bases and at J to 0 bases, leaving 6 bases not matched to a gene.

This rearrangement joins TRBV18 to TRBJ1-5, with no clear D. Germline CDR1 reads KGHSH; CDR2 reads LQKENI. The ends were cut back, 5 bases at V and 0 bases at J, with 11 bases in the middle. The length of the CDR3 is 15 residues. In DNA, the CDR3 is TGTGCCAGCTCAACGGTTACAGATAGCAATCAGCCCCAGCATTTT. It is translated as CASSTVTDSNQPQHF.

The CDR3 DNA sequence: TGTGCCAGCAGCGTAGAGTGGGGCCCGAGGGATACGCAGTATTTT. Translating gives CASSVEWGPRDTQYF. V is TRBV9 and J is TRBJ2-3; D is perhaps TRBD1 (5 bases). Germline V CDR1 and CDR2: SGDLS, YYNGEE. This CDR3 spans 15 amino acids. V was pared by 0 bases and J by 6 bases, with 14 bases between.

This clone was seen just once. V gene TRBV4-1 combines with J gene TRBJ1-2; the match to TRBD1 covers 8 bases. Trimming took 3 bases from V and 4 from J; bases not matched to a gene: 7. This CDR3 contains 15 residues. CDR1 MGHRA and CDR2 YSYEKL come from the germline V gene. This chain's CDR3 is CASSQDWTGSYGYTF. CDR3 bases: TGCGCCAGCAGCCAGGACTGGACAGGGAGCTATGGCTACACCTTC.

V and J are TRBV9 and TRBJ2-5; 7 nucleotides match TRBD1. The germline V gene has CDR1 SGDLS and CDR2 YYNGEE. The CDR3 loop spans 15 amino acids. Trimming cost V 4 bases and J 4 bases; bases outside gene matches: 10. In DNA, the CDR3 is TGTGCCAGCAGCCCCCGACCACAGGGGAGAGAGACCCAGTACTTC. It specifies CASSPRPQGRETQYF.

This clone was counted once. The chain has TRBV5-1 and TRBJ2-7; 9 bases line up with TRBD1. The CDR3 length is 16 residues. V shed 4 bases, J shed 1 base, and the junction held 9 bases outside the gene matches. Germline values: CDR1 SGHRS, CDR2 YFSETQ. This CDR3 is CASSPLGGTGSYEQYF. CDR3 nucleotides: TGCGCCAGCAGCCCCCTTGGTGGGACAGGGTCCTACGAGCAGTACTTC.